There are many counts of the clone carrying this T cell receptor (beta chain). The antigen is not known. The data stem from a study of CD8 T cells in ankylosing spondylitis. Study-level results: Clones tied to disease were said to be significantly enriched in matched ankylosing spondylitis synovial fluid. Both synovial fluid and blood in reactive arthritis had previously been reported to carry some motif variants. Made up of about eight highly homologous variants, a TCR beta motif appeared characteristic of ankylosing spondylitis blood.

Quantitative 5'-RACE with molecular barcodes generated TCR beta libraries. Via MiXCR, TCRdb re-called the 5' RACE reads, giving one row per CDR3 protein. The top ten clones hold approximately 3% of a sample with about 35,000 distinct CDR3 sequences, 2.5% to 3.5% of them seen once. This receptor was obtained from a male donor with ankylosing spondylitis or in good health (not recorded which). The sequenced sample was blood, either unsorted or a sorted T cell fraction (not recorded which).

The CDR3 protein is CASSWDTNTGELFF. CDR3 nucleotides: TGTGCCAGCAGTTGGGACACCAACACCGGGGAGCTGTTTTTT. The genes are TRBV9 and TRBJ2-2; tentative D call: TRBD1 (6 bases). The V gene's germline CDR1 is SGDLS and CDR2 YYNGEE. V shed 5 bases and J shed 2 bases, with 10 bases lying between them. The length of the CDR3 is 14 residues.